This T cell receptor (beta chain) was profiled in a study of beta chain features in type 1 diabetes. All of the isolated RNA was reverse transcribed, so expressed TCRB transcripts were sequenced. Clones were read by immunoSEQ multiplex PCR, and TCRdb kept only the in-frame ones, dropping some. The sample holds around 400,000 clones, about 12% seen once. The CDR3 extends over 12 amino acids. Per germline, CDR1 SGHTA and CDR2 FQGNSA. The V gene end was trimmed by 5 bases and the J gene end by 13 bases; junction bases not matched to a gene: 7. This clonotype was sampled from a man younger than 35 in good health. The gene calls are TRBV7-2 and TRBJ2-2; 7 nucleotides align to TRBD1. Sequenced sample: naive CD4+ T cells from blood. The CDR3 here is CASSKQGVGLFF. The CDR3 DNA sequence: TGTGCCAGCAGCAAGCAGGGGGTTGGGCTGTTTTTT. Supplemented by reference TRBV7-2 and TRBJ2-2, the full variable domain reads GAGVSQSPSNKVTEKGKDVELRCDPISGHTALYWYRQSLGQGLEFLIYFQGNSAPDKSGLPSDRFSAERTGGSVSTLTIQRTQQEDSAVYLCASSKQGVGLFFGEGSRLTVL.